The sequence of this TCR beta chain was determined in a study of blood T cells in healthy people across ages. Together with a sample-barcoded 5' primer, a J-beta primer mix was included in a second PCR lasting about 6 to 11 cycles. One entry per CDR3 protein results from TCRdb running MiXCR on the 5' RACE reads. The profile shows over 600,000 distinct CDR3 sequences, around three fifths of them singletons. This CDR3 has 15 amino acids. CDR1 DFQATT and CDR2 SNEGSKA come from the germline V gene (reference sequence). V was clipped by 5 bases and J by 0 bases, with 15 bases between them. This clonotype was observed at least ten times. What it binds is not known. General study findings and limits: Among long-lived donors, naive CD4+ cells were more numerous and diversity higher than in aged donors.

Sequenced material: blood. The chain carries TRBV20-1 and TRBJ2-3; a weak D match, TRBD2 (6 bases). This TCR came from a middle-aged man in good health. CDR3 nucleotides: TGCAGTGCTGGGGAAGCGGGTCGTAGCACAGATACGCAGTATTTT. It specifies CSAGEAGRSTDTQYF.